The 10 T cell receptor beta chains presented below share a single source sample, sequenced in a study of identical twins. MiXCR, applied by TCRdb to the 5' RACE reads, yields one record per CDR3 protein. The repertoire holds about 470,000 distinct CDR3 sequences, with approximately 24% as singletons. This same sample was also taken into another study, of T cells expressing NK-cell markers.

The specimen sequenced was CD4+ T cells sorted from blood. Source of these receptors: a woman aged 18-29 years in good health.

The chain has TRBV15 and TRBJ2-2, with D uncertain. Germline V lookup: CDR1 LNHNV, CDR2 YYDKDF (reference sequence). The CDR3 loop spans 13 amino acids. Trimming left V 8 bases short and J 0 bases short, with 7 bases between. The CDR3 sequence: CATAGTNTGELFF. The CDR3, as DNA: TGTGCCACCGCCGGAACGAACACCGGGGAGCTGTTTTTT. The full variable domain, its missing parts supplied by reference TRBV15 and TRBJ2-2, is DAMVIQNPRYQVTQFGKPVTLSCSQTLNHNVMYWYQQKSSQAPKLLFHYYDKDFNNEADTPDNFQSRRPNTSFCFLDIRSPGLGDTAMYLCATAGTNTGELFFGEGSRLTVL.

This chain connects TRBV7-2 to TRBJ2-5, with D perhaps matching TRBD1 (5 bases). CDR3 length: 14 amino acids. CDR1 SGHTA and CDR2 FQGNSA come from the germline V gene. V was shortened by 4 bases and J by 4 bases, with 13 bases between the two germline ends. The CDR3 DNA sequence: TGTGCCAGCAGCTCCAGACAGACAACAGAGACCCAGTACTTC. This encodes CASSSRQTTETQYF.

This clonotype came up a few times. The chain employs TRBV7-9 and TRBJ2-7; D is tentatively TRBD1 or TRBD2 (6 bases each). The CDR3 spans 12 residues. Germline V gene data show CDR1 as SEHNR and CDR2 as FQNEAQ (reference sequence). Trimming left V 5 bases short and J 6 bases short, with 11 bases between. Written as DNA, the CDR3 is TGTGCCAGCAGCCCGGGGGCTTTCGAGCAGTACTTC. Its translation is CASSPGAFEQYF.

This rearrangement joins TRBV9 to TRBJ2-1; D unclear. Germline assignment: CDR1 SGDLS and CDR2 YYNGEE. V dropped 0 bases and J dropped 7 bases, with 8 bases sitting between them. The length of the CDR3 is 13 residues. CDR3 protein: CASSVADRNEQFF. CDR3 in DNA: TGTGCCAGCAGCGTAGCTGACCGGAATGAGCAGTTCTTC.

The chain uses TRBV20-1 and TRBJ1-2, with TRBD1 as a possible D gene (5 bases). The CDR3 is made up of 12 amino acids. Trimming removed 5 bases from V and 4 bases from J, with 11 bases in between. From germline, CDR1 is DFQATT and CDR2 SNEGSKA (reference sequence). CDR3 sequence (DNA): TGCAGTGCTCGGGACCTTCTCTATGGCTACACCTTC. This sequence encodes CSARDLLYGYTF.

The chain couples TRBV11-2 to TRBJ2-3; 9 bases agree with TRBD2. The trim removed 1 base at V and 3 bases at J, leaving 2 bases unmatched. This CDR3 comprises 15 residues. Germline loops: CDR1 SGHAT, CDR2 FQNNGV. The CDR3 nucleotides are TGTGCCAGCAGCTTAGTAGCGGGAGTTACAGATACGCAGTATTTT. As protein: CASSLVAGVTDTQYF.

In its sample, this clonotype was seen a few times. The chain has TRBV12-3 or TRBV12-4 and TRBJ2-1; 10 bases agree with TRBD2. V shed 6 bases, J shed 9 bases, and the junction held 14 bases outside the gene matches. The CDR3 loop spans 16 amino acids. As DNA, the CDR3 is TGTGCCAGCAGCCAAGTCCCTAGCGGGAGTAAGAGTGAGCAGTTCTTC. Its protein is CASSQVPSGSKSEQFF.

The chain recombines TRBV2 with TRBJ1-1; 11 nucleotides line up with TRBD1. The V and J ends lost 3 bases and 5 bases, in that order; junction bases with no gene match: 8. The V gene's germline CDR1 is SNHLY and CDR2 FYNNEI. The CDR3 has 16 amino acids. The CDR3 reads CASSDRTGGADTEAFF. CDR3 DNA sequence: TGTGCCAGCAGTGACCGGACAGGGGGCGCCGATACTGAAGCTTTCTTT.

The CDR3 region has the DNA TGTGCCAGCAGTTTAGCGTCTGCTACTGAAGCTTTCTTT. It is translated as CASSLASATEAFF. This chain joins TRBV12-3 or TRBV12-4 and TRBJ1-1; D gene ambiguous. The ends were cut back, 0 bases at V and 5 bases at J, with 7 bases in the middle. CDR3 length: 13 residues.

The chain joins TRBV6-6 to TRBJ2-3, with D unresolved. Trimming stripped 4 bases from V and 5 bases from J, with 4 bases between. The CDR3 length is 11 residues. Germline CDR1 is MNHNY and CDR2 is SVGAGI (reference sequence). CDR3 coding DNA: TGTGCCAGCAGTTCTGTAGATACGCAGTATTTT. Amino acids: CASSSVDTQYF.